This T cell receptor beta chain was sequenced in a study of blood T cell repertoires in COVID-19. The data were produced by immunoSEQ multiplex PCR, yet TCRdb's version contains in-frame clones alone and is incomplete. The sample lists under 300,000 clones; about 93% were seen once. The J segment lost 3 bases and the V segment lost 1 base, leaving 14 bases of the junction unmatched. Looked up from germline, CDR1 is SGHTA and CDR2 is FQGNSA. The CDR3 is 19 residues long. The rearrangement joins TRBV7-2 to TRBJ2-4; 8 nucleotides match TRBD2. The clonotype originates from a woman younger than 30 who had recovered from COVID-19. Sample: PBMCs or T cells enriched from blood (not recorded which). Here the CDR3 reads CASSLDGRAGGLVKNIQYF. The CDR3 region has the DNA TGTGCCAGCAGCTTAGATGGGAGGGCGGGGGGCCTGGTCAAAAACATTCAGTACTTC.